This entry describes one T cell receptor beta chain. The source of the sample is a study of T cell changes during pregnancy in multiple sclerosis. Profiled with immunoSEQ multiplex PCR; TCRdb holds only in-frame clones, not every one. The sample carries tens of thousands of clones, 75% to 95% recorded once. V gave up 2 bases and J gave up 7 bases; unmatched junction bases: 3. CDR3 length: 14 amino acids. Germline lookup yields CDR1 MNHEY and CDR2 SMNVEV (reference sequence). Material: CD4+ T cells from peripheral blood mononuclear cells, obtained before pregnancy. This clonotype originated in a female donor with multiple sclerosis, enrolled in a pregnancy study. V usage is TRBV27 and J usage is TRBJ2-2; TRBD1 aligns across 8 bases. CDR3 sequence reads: CASSLQGAGGELFF. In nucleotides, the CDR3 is TGTGCCAGCAGTTTACAGGGGGCGGGCGGGGAGCTGTTTTTT.